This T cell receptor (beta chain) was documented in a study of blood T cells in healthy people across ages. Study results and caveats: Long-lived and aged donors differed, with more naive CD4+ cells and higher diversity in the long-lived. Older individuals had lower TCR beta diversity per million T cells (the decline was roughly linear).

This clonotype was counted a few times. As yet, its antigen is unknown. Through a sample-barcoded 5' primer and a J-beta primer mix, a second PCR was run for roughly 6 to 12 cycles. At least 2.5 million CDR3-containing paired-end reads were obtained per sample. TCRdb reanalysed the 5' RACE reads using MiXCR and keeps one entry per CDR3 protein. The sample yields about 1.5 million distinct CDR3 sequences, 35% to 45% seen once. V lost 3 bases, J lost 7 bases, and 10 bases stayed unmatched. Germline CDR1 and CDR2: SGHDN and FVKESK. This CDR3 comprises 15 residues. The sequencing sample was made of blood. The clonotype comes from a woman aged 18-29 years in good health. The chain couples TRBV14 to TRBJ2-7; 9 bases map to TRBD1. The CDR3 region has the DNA TGTGCCAGCAGCCAGACAGGGGGATCCTACAATGAGCAGTACTTC. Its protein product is CASSQTGGSYNEQYF.